The TCR beta chain under discussion was sequenced for a study of PD-L1 blockade in urothelial cancer. Whole-study context: Blood underwent analysis 3 weeks (second dose) and 6 weeks after treatment began. T cells were recovered from blood samples at a median of around 140,000.

What went into each PCR as a spike was synthetic TCR analog templates. Assay used: immunoSEQ multiplex PCR; TCRdb lists only in-frame clones, some missing. This table holds approximately 91,000 clones, around 78% found once. The CDR3 runs 15 residues. V lost 3 bases, J lost 4 bases, and 15 bases lay in between. The germline V gene has CDR1 LNHNV and CDR2 YYDKDF (reference sequence). Time point given: peripheral blood 6 weeks after treatment start. This material consisted of PBMCs, taken around atezolizumab (anti-PD-L1) treatment. The TCR sequence derives from a man between 65 and 85 years old with urothelial cancer. The J gene is TRBJ1-1, the V gene TRBV15, with no clear D. CDR3 amino acids: CATSRPDMVSTEAFF. The CDR3 DNA is TGTGCCACCAGCAGGCCCGACATGGTGAGCACTGAAGCTTTCTTT.